What follows describes a single T cell receptor beta chain. Alongside a J-beta primer mix, a sample-barcoded 5' primer served in a second PCR lasting about 7 to 12 cycles. TCRdb ran MiXCR on the 5' RACE reads and lists one entry per CDR3 protein. The sample contains 1 million or so distinct CDR3 sequences, 20% to 25% of which appear only once. These data belong to a study of blood T cells in healthy people across ages. The CDR3 runs 18 residues. V lost 7 bases and J 3 bases, leaving 25 bases between the germline ends. Germline CDR1 and CDR2: MNHEY and SVGEGT. These data also formed part of another study, on T cells of mothers and their children.

The origin of this receptor is a girl aged 2 to 9 in good health. Sequencing was done on a sample of blood. J is TRBJ2-1 and V is TRBV6-2 or TRBV6-3, with D perhaps matching TRBD1 (6 bases). In DNA form, the CDR3 reads TGTGCCAGCATCCCCGACCAGGTAACGGGACACAACTACAATGAGCAGTTCTTC. Amino acid sequence: CASIPDQVTGHNYNEQFF.